The T cell receptor (beta chain) described here comes from a study of blood T cell repertoires in COVID-19. Study-wide context: From the United States, Italy and Spain came samples of acute and convalescent COVID-19. T cells, B-cell-depleted T cells, or PBMCs provided the cDNA or gDNA that served as material.

In the original processing: It was from reference gene primer amplification that nucleated cell counts were estimated. Using immunoSEQ multiplex PCR, the repertoire was profiled, and TCRdb retains in-frame clones only, with some absent. V and J calls and clone size are given by that table; D and trimming were obtained from the DNA. The sample contains tens of thousands of clones, around 89% of which appear only once. The source material was peripheral blood. The TCR was taken from a woman between 55 and 75 years old with active COVID-19.

CDR3 coding DNA: TGTGCCAGCAGCTTCCTTCCAGGGGTTGGTTCGGGCAATCAGCCCCAGCATTTT. Translation: CASSFLPGVGSGNQPQHF. The gene calls are TRBV7-9 and TRBJ1-5, with D possibly matching TRBD1 (6 bases). CDR1 is SEHNR, CDR2 FQNEAQ, per germline (reference sequence). This CDR3 has 18 amino acids. V was cut by 3 bases and J by 2 bases, with 20 bases left in between.